Below, 11 T cell receptor beta chains from the same sample are listed, as sequenced in a study of T cell responses to AZD1222 COVID-19 vaccine. Data came from immunoSEQ multiplex PCR; TCRdb stores just in-frame clones and leaves some out. The sample shows about 180,000 clones, around 88% of them seen only once. The sample in question was peripheral blood, obtained on day 0 of AZD1222 vaccination. The receptors were gathered from an adult in good health.

The V call is TRBV19, the J call TRBJ1-5; the D gene is possibly TRBD1 (5 bases). This CDR3 is built from 14 residues. Germline V gives CDR1 LNHDA, CDR2 SQIVND (reference sequence). The V gene lost 6 bases and the J gene lost 0 bases, with 9 bases spanning the gap. Here the CDR3 DNA reads TGTGCCAGTAGGGGGGGTAGTAGCAATCAGCCCCAGCATTTT. It translates to CASRGGSSNQPQHF.

The chain has TRBV3-1 (or the pseudogene TRBV3-2) and TRBJ2-1, with D perhaps TRBD2 (6 bases). This CDR3 comprises 16 residues. Trimming removed 0 bases from V and 2 bases from J, with 11 bases in between. CDR1 and CDR2 from the germline V gene are LGHDT and YNNKEL (reference sequence). CDR3 DNA: TGTGCCAGCAGCCAAGATCGAGGCGGGACCTACAATGAGCAGTTCTTC. This gives the protein CASSQDRGGTYNEQFF.

Note on this clone: Other DNA sequences within the sample encode an identical CDR3. The rearrangement links TRBV5-1 to TRBJ2-3; D is ambiguous. The CDR3 runs to 15 residues. Germline V gives CDR1 SGHRS, CDR2 YFSETQ. V was trimmed by 0 bases and J by 2 bases, leaving 10 bases between them. CDR3 protein: CASSLGSLNTDTQYF. CDR3 nucleotides: TGCGCCAGCAGCTTGGGGTCCCTTAACACAGATACGCAGTATTTT. The whole variable domain, remainder taken from reference TRBV5-1 and TRBJ2-3, is KAGVTQTPRYLIKTRGQQVTLSCSPISGHRSVSWYQQTPGQGLQFLFEYFSETQRNKGNFPGRFSGRQFSNSRSEMNVSTLELGDSALYLCASSLGSLNTDTQYFGPGTRLTVL.

The chain combines TRBV7-2 with TRBJ1-3, with 10 bases that match TRBD1. This CDR3 region has 17 residues. The germline gives CDR1 SGHTA, CDR2 FQGNSA. J gave up 0 bases and V 2 bases, and 4 bases lay outside the gene matches. The CDR3 reads CASSLSRTGGSGNTIYF. As DNA, the CDR3 is TGTGCCAGCAGCTTAAGTAGGACAGGGGGCTCTGGAAACACCATATATTTT.

The gene calls are TRBV6-5 and TRBJ1-2; tentative D call: TRBD1 (6 bases). CDR1 is MNHEY, CDR2 SVGAGI, per germline. The CDR3 consists of 14 residues. The V end was cut by 3 bases, the J end by 4 bases, with 12 bases between. CDR3 DNA sequence: TGTGCCAGCAGTTATTCGGGGGCGGGCTATGGCTACACCTTC. This translates into CASSYSGAGYGYTF.

Only one count was recorded for this clone. V and J are TRBV19 and TRBJ2-2, with a weak D call TRBD2 (6 bases). CDR1 LNHDA and CDR2 SQIVND come from the germline V gene (reference sequence). The germline V and J ends were trimmed by 2 bases and 6 bases, with 16 bases remaining between them. CDR3 length equals 16 residues. CDR3 amino acids: CASSIIGGERPGELFF. CDR3 sequence (DNA): TGTGCCAGTAGTATAATAGGCGGGGAGCGTCCCGGGGAGCTGTTTTTT.

This sequence joins TRBV18 and TRBJ2-5; no definite D call. The CDR3 contains 15 residues. Germline V gene sequence: CDR1 KGHSH, CDR2 LQKENI. Trimming cost V 1 base and J 5 bases, with 14 bases left between them. The CDR3 region is CASSPRVTQEETQYF. DNA of the CDR3: TGTGCCAGCTCACCACGCGTTACGCAGGAGGAGACCCAGTACTTC.

The chain recombines TRBV5-1 with TRBJ2-3; D call uncertain. The germline CDR1 and CDR2 sequences are SGHRS and YFSETQ. With 6 bases removed from V and 1 base from J, the gap between germline ends came to 12 bases. The CDR3 runs to 14 residues. The CDR3, as DNA: TGCGCCAGCACACGGTCCTGGGGCACAGATACGCAGTATTTT. Its protein product is CASTRSWGTDTQYF.

The J gene is TRBJ1-4, the V gene TRBV28, with TRBD1 matching 7 bases. There are 14 residues in the CDR3. Germline V lookup: CDR1 MDHEN, CDR2 SYDVKM. Trimming cost V 3 bases and J 6 bases; bases outside gene matches: 4. The CDR3 protein is CASSFGQVYEKLFF. Written as DNA, the CDR3 is TGTGCCAGCAGTTTTGGACAGGTCTATGAAAAACTGTTTTTT. Full variable domain (missing parts from reference TRBV28 and TRBJ1-4): DVKVTQSSRYLVKRTGEKVFLECVQDMDHENMFWYRQDPGLGLRLIYFSYDVKMKEKGDIPEGYSVSREKKERFSLILESASTNQTSMYLCASSFGQVYEKLFFGSGTQLSVL.

The V gene is TRBV5-1, the J gene TRBJ2-3; 7 nucleotides agree with TRBD2. The CDR3 is 14 residues long. From germline, CDR1 is SGHRS and CDR2 YFSETQ. After removal of 2 bases from V and 1 base from J, the junction contained 1 base not matched to a gene. CDR3 region: CASSFAGGTDTQYF. The DNA of the CDR3 is TGCGCCAGCAGCTTCGCGGGAGGCACAGATACGCAGTATTTT.

This clone was counted between two and nine times. The chain combines TRBV29-1 with TRBJ2-7, with 8 bases identical to TRBD1. The CDR3 sequence is 12 residues long. Germline values: CDR1 SQVTM, CDR2 ANQGSEA. V trimming: 8 bases; J trimming: 6 bases; junction bases outside the gene matches: 9. The DNA for the CDR3 is TGCAGCTTCCGACAGGGGCAGGGCGAGCAGTACTTC. Its protein is CSFRQGQGEQYF.